Listed below are T cell receptor beta chains from one sample, sequenced in a study of sequential checkpoint blockade in melanoma. Data came from immunoSEQ multiplex PCR; TCRdb stores just in-frame clones and leaves some out. Of roughly 20,000 clones in the sample, around four fifths were seen once. The sample in question was CD8+ T cells sorted from blood (inferred from file names), obtained from a patient given nivolumab and ipilimumab in sequence. The receptors were gathered from a human donor with melanoma. Both conserved end residues are part of each CDR3. D genes are given only for firm matches. Rows give clone size only sometimes, using once, few, many, or a class for an expanded clone.

TRBJ2-5 . TRBV19 TRBD1 CASSEGGRETQYF TGTGCCAGCAGCGAAGGGGGCCGAGAGACCCAGTACTTC
TRBJ2-5 once TRBV7-9 . CASSLPRGLEETQYF TGTGCCAGCAGCCTGCCCAGGGGATTAGAAGAGACCCAGTACTTC
TRBJ1-6 . TRBV11-2 . CASSQGVGNSPLHF TGTGCCAGCAGCCAAGGGGTGGGAAATTCACCCCTCCACTTT
TRBJ2-2 . TRBV29-1 . CSVSAGRQPEAGELFF TGCAGCGTCAGCGCGGGGCGTCAACCTGAGGCCGGGGAGCTGTTTTTT
TRBJ2-2 . TRBV6-5 . CASSIQETGELFF TGTGCCAGCAGTATACAGGAGACCGGGGAGCTGTTTTTT
TRBJ1-1 . TRBV6-6 . CASSYRTGDIEAFF TGTGCCAGCAGTTACAGGACGGGGGATATTGAAGCTTTCTTT
TRBJ2-7 . TRBV27 . CASSLQIQGYEQYF TGTGCCAGCAGTTTACAAATACAGGGATACGAGCAGTACTTC
TRBJ2-1 . TRBV6-5 . CASSPTELSYNEQFF TGTGCCAGCAGTCCTACAGAACTCTCCTACAATGAGCAGTTCTTC
TRBJ2-7 . TRBV5-6 . CASSTTTYEQYF TGTGCCAGCAGCACTACAACCTACGAGCAGTACTTC
TRBJ2-6 . TRBV6-1 . CASSAGFSGANVLTF TGTGCCAGCAGTGCAGGGTTCTCTGGGGCCAACGTCCTGACTTTC
TRBJ1-5 . TRBV6-1 . CASSEVEGRFRVGNQPQHF TGTGCCAGCAGTGAAGTAGAAGGTCGGTTCAGGGTGGGCAATCAGCCCCAGCATTTT
TRBJ2-1 . TRBV10-3 TRBD2 CAIKIGTSNNEQFF TGTGCCATCAAGATCGGGACTAGCAACAATGAGCAGTTCTTC
TRBJ2-5 . TRBV10-1 . CASSESTDKDQYF TGCGCCAGCAGTGAGTCCACAGATAAGGACCAGTACTTC
TRBJ2-1 . TRBV4-3 TRBD1 CASSQAPTTGGDYNEQFF TGCGCCAGCAGCCAAGCCCCCACGACAGGGGGTGATTACAATGAGCAGTTCTTC
TRBJ2-5 . TRBV6-1 TRBD1 CASSKTGAWEQYF TGTGCCAGCAGTAAGACAGGGGCGTGGGAGCAGTACTTC
TRBJ2-2 . TRBV7-6 . CASSLGLQDHTGELFF TGTGCCAGCAGCTTAGGGCTCCAAGATCATACCGGGGAGCTGTTTTTT
TRBJ2-3 . TRBV4-2 . CASSQDLGGSSPTDTQYF TGTGCCAGCAGCCAAGATCTTGGTGGGAGTAGTCCCACAGATACGCAGTATTTT
TRBJ2-7 . TRBV7-2 . CASRDLGNYEQYF TGTGCCAGCAGGGACTTGGGAAACTACGAGCAGTACTTC
TRBJ2-7 . TRBV6-1 . CASSEEGDSSYEQYF TGTGCCAGCAGTGAAGAAGGAGACAGTTCCTACGAGCAGTACTTC
TRBJ2-2 . TRBV4-1 TRBD1 CASSQQQGSNTGELFF TGCGCCAGCAGCCAGCAACAGGGGTCGAACACCGGGGAGCTGTTTTTT
TRBJ1-1 . TRBV2 . CASSEGLEIEAFF TGTGCCAGCAGTGAAGGGTTAGAAATTGAAGCTTTCTTT
TRBJ2-1 . TRBV27 . CASSSIHTGPDNEQFF TGTGCCAGCAGTTCTATCCACACAGGGCCCGACAATGAGCAGTTCTTC
TRBJ1-4 . TRBV12-5 . CASGFLPGGGFDEKLFF TGTGCTAGTGGTTTCCTCCCCGGGGGGGGTTTTGATGAAAAACTGTTTTTT
TRBJ2-1 . TRBV6-6 . CASTISVRGSYNEQFF TGTGCCAGCACCATTTCGGTCCGGGGATCCTACAATGAGCAGTTCTTC
TRBJ1-1 . TRBV28 TRBD1 CASSVQQGALTEAFF TGTGCCAGCAGCGTCCAACAGGGGGCGCTCACTGAAGCTTTCTTT
TRBJ2-1 . TRBV18 TRBD2 CASSPGTSGDNEQFF TGTGCCAGCTCACCTGGGACTAGCGGGGACAATGAGCAGTTCTTC
TRBJ2-3 . TRBV7-2 TRBD2 CASSLAATGLAGVTDTQYF TGTGCCAGCAGCTTAGCGGCCACCGGACTAGCGGGAGTCACAGATACGCAGTATTTT
TRBJ2-7 . TRBV6-5 . CASRYGEYYEQYF TGTGCCAGCAGGTATGGAGAGTACTACGAGCAGTACTTC
TRBJ2-7 . TRBV27 TRBD1 CASSLGQGRLYEQYF TGTGCCAGCAGTTTGGGACAGGGGAGACTCTACGAGCAGTACTTC